The 12 T cell receptor beta chains below come from one sample, sequenced in a study of ipilimumab plus nivolumab after autologous stem cell transplantation. The repertoire was sequenced with immunoSEQ multiplex PCR; TCRdb's copy has only in-frame clones and lacks some. The data hold about 40,000 clones, with 85% to 95% observed a single time. The source material was PBMCs, sampled in a trial of ipilimumab plus nivolumab as post-transplant consolidation. The receptors derive from a male donor with multiple myeloma.

V is TRBV27 and J is TRBJ2-6; D not certain. V lost 1 base to trimming and J lost 2 bases, with 6 bases between them. This CDR3 comprises 15 residues. CDR1 is MNHEY and CDR2 is SMNVEV in the germline V gene (reference sequence). The CDR3 region is CASSLLQAGANVLTF. CDR3 coding DNA: TGTGCCAGCAGTTTATTGCAGGCTGGGGCCAACGTCCTGACTTTC.

The chain has TRBV25-1 and TRBJ2-5; either TRBD1 or TRBD2 may fit D (5 bases each). Germline-derived CDR1 and CDR2 are MGHDK and SYGVNS. This CDR3 has 12 residues. V was trimmed by 6 bases and J by 4 bases, leaving 9 bases between them. CDR3 amino acids: CASRFGGETQYF. CDR3 nucleotide sequence: TGTGCCAGCAGATTTGGGGGAGAGACCCAGTACTTC.

The V gene is TRBV11-2, the J gene TRBJ2-7; the match to TRBD2 covers 11 bases. V shed 1 base and J 6 bases; nucleotides not matched to a gene: 2. CDR1 is SGHAT, CDR2 FQNNGV, per germline. The CDR3 is 14 amino acids. Here the CDR3 reads CASSLVAGGPEQYF. CDR3 DNA: TGTGCCAGCAGCTTAGTAGCGGGAGGGCCCGAGCAGTACTTC. Together with reference TRBV11-2 and TRBJ2-7, the CDR3 gives the full variable domain: EAGVAQSPRYKIIEKRQSVAFWCNPISGHATLYWYQQILGQGPKLLIQFQNNGVVDDSQLPKDRFSAERLKGVDSTLKIQPAKLEDSAVYLCASSLVAGGPEQYFGPGTRLTVT.

The chain joins TRBV29-1 to TRBJ1-4, with a weak D call TRBD1 (5 bases). Germline CDR1 is SQVTM and CDR2 is ANQGSEA. The CDR3 spans 11 residues. V was pared by 2 bases and J by 8 bases, with 6 bases between. CDR3 protein: CSVERGEKLFF. CDR3 nucleotides: TGCAGCGTTGAAAGGGGCGAAAAACTGTTTTTT.

The chain is built from TRBV18 and TRBJ2-2; 7 bases map to TRBD1. Germline V gives CDR1 KGHSH, CDR2 LQKENI. The CDR3 loop spans 17 amino acids. With 7 bases clipped from V and 2 bases from J, the junction kept 13 bases outside the gene matches. The CDR3 bases are TGTGCCAGCTTCACGAGTCCCCAGGGGGATAACACCGGGGAGCTGTTTTTT. Translated, it gives CASFTSPQGDNTGELFF.

V usage is TRBV7-8 and J usage is TRBJ2-7; 8 bases are shared with TRBD1. CDR3 length: 14 residues. Germline V gives CDR1 SGHVS, CDR2 FQNEAQ. Germline trimming cut 1 base from V and 6 bases from J; bases unmatched to any gene: 5. The CDR3 nucleotides are TGTGCCAGCAGCTTAGAGACAGGGGTAGCCGAGCAGTACTTC. Translating gives CASSLETGVAEQYF.

Turning to this clone: One end of the junction is discordant with germline, which a read error may explain. The J gene is TRBJ2-2, the V gene TRBV29-1, with D possibly called TRBD1 or TRBD2 (5 bases each). The CDR3 loop spans 16 amino acids. Germline V gene lookup returns CDR1 SQVTM and CDR2 ANQGSEA. The CDR3 bases are TGCAGCGTTGAAGTGGGGCAGACGAACAAACACCGGGGAGCTGTTTTT. Translation gives CSVEVGQTNKHRGAVF.

This chain connects TRBV5-1 to TRBJ1-3, with D perhaps matching TRBD1 (5 bases). Trimming removed 4 bases from V and 9 bases from J, with 17 bases in between. CDR3 length: 14 amino acids. Germline V gene sequence: CDR1 SGHRS, CDR2 YFSETQ. The CDR3 nucleotides are TGCGCCAGCAGCGCAACCGGGGCCCCCAGCACCATATATTTT. It translates to CASSATGAPSTIYF.

The V gene is TRBV11-2, the J gene TRBJ1-2; D gene uncertain. The CDR3 is made up of 13 amino acids. Trimming removed 1 base from V and 1 base from J, with 4 bases in between. Germline loops: CDR1 SGHAT, CDR2 FQNNGV. The CDR3 here is CASSLVLNYGYTF. In DNA form, the CDR3 reads TGTGCCAGCAGCTTAGTCCTTAACTATGGCTACACCTTC.

The J gene is TRBJ2-1, the V gene TRBV11-2; D ambiguous. V lost 0 bases to trimming and J lost 3 bases, with 12 bases between them. Germline assignment: CDR1 SGHAT and CDR2 FQNNGV. The CDR3 spans 16 residues. This CDR3 is CASSLELRIFYNEQFF. The DNA of the CDR3 is TGTGCCAGCAGCTTAGAACTGAGGATCTTCTACAATGAGCAGTTCTTC.

V is TRBV28 and J is TRBJ2-7; D may be TRBD1 or TRBD2 (5 bases each). V lost 10 bases and J lost 2, with 15 bases in between. CDR1 is MDHEN and CDR2 is SYDVKM in the germline V gene. The CDR3 contains 13 residues. DNA of the CDR3: TGTGCCACCGGGACCGTCGCAACCTACGAGCAGTACTTC. It yields the protein CATGTVATYEQYF.

This clone was counted once. CDR3 loop: CASSVAWALQETQYF. DNA of the CDR3: TGTGCCAGCAGCGTAGCTTGGGCGTTACAAGAGACCCAGTACTTC. J is TRBJ2-5 and V is TRBV9; no reliable D call. V lost 0 bases and J lost 2, with 11 bases in between. The CDR3 is 15 residues long. Germline values: CDR1 SGDLS, CDR2 YYNGEE.